The table lists the clone carrying this T cell receptor beta chain with a few counts. Its antigen is still unknown. This specimen belongs to a study of T cells in pancreatic ductal adenocarcinoma. No neoadjuvant therapy was given to the selected pancreatic ductal adenocarcinoma patients before their surgery. Sequencing used immunoSEQ multiplex PCR; TCRdb keeps in-frame clones, though not all of them. The sample lists about 11,000 clones; 75% to 90% were seen once. Germline CDR1 SGHNT, CDR2 YYREEE (reference sequence). The CDR3 is 15 residues long. Trimming left V 2 bases short and J 7 bases short, with 15 bases between. Findings and limits, study-wide: Compared with tumor, blood showed more total productive templates and roughly 8.1-fold more clonotypes. Blood clonality (roughly 0.07) did not differ significantly from tumor (around 0.1).

The sequence was collected from a human donor with pancreatic ductal adenocarcinoma. The rearrangement joins TRBV5-4 to TRBJ2-2; D could derive from TRBD1 or TRBD2 (5 bases each). The sequenced material came from PBMCs. The CDR3 DNA sequence: TGTGCCAGCAGCTTTAGGGACCGGCCGGGCGGGGAGCTGTTTTTT. The encoded protein is CASSFRDRPGGELFF.